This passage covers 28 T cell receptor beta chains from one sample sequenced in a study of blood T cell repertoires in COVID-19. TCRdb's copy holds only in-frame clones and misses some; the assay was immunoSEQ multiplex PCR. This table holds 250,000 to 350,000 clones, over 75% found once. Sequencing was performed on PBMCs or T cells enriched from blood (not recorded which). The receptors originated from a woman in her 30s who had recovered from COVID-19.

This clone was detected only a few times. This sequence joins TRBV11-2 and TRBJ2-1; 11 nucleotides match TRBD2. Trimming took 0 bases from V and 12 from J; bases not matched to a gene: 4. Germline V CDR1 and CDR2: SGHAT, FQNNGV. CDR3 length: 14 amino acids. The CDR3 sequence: CASSLDPSGRRQFF. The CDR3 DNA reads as TGTGCCAGCAGCTTAGATCCTAGCGGGAGGCGGCAGTTCTTC.

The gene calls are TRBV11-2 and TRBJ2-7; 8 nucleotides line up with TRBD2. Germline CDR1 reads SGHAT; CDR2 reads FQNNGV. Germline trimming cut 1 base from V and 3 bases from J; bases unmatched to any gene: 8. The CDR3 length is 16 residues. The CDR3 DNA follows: TGTGCCAGCAGCTTAGCGGGAGGGTTTTTTTTCTACGAGCAGTACTTC. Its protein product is CASSLAGGFFFYEQYF.

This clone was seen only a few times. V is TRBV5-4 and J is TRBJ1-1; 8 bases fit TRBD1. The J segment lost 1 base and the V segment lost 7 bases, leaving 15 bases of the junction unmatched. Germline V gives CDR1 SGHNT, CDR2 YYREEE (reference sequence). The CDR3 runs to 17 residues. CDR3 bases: TGTGCCAGCGCCCGCCGGGACAGGCCTGACAGGAACACTGAAGCTTTCTTT. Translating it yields CASARRDRPDRNTEAFF.

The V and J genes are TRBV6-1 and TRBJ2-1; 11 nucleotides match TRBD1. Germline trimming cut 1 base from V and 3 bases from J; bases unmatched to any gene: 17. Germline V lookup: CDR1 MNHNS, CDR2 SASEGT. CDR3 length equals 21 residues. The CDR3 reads CASSEVWGQGGWASGYNEQFF. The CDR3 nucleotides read TGTGCCAGCAGTGAAGTGTGGGGACAGGGGGGTTGGGCTAGCGGCTACAATGAGCAGTTCTTC.

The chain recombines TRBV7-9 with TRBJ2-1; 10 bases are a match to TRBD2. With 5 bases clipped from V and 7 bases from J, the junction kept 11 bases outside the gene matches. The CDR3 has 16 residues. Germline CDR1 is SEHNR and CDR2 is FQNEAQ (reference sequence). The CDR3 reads CASSLWLAGDGNEQFF. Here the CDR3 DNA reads TGTGCCAGCAGCCTATGGCTAGCGGGAGACGGAAATGAGCAGTTCTTC.

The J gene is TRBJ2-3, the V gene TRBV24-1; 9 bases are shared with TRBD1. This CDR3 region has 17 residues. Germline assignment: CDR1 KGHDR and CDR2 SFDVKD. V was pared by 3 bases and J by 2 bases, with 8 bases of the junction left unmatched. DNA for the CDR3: TGTGCCACCAGTGATCGTGATCGACAGGGGGTCACAGATACGCAGTATTTT. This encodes CATSDRDRQGVTDTQYF.

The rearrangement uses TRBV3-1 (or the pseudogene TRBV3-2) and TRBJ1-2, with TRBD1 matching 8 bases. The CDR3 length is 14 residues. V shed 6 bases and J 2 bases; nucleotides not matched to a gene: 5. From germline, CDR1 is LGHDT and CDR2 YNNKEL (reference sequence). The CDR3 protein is CASRAQGENYGYTF. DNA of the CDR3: TGTGCCAGCAGGGCACAGGGGGAAAACTATGGCTACACCTTC.

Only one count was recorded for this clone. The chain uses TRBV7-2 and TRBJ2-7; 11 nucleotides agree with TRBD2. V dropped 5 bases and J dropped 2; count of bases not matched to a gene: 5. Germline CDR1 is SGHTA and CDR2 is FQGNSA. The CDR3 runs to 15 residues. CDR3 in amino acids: CASSRTSGPAYEQYF. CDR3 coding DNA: TGTGCCAGCAGCCGGACTAGCGGGCCCGCCTACGAGCAGTACTTC.

As DNA, the CDR3 is TGTGCCAGCAGCTTACTAGGCGGAAGCTCCTACAATGAGCAGTTCTTC. Amino acids: CASSLLGGSSYNEQFF. This chain links TRBV7-2 with TRBJ2-1; D call uncertain. Germline V gene sequence: CDR1 SGHTA, CDR2 FQGNSA. V gave up 2 bases and J gave up 0 bases, with 11 bases separating them. This CDR3 has 16 residues. The entire variable domain, with the rest obtained from reference TRBV7-2 and TRBJ2-1, is as follows: GAGVSQSPSNKVTEKGKDVELRCDPISGHTALYWYRQSLGQGLEFLIYFQGNSAPDKSGLPSDRFSAERTGGSVSTLTIQRTQQEDSAVYLCASSLLGGSSYNEQFFGPGTRLTVL.

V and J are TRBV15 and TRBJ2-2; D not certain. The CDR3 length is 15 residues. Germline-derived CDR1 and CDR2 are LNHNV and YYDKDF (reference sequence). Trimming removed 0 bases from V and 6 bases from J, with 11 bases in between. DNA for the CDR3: TGTGCCACCAGCAGAGATCTGTCCCGGGCCGGGGAGCTGTTTTTT. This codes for CATSRDLSRAGELFF.

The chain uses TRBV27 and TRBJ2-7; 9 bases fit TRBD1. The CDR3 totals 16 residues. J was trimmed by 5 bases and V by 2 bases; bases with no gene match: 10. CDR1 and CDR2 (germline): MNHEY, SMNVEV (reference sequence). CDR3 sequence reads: CASSLATGTGTHEQYF. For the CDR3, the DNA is TGTGCCAGCAGTTTAGCCACCGGGACAGGGACCCACGAGCAGTACTTC.

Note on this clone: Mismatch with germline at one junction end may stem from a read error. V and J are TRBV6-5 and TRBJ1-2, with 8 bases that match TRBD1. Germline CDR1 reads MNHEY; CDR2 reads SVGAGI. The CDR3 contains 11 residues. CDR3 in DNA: TGTGCCAGCAGGATAGAACAGGGGGGCTCCTTC. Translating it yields CASRIEQGGSF.

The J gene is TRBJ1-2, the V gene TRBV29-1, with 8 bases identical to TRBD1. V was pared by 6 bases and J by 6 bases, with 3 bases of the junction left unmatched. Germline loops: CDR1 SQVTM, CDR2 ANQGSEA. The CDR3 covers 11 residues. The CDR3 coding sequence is TGCAGCGTCGGACAGGGCGATGGCTACACCTTC. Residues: CSVGQGDGYTF.

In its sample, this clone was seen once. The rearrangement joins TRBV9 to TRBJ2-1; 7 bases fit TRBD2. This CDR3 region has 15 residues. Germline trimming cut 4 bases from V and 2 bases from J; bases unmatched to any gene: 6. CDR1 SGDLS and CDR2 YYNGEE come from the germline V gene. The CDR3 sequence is CASSSSGETYNEQFF. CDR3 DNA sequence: TGTGCCAGCAGCTCCAGCGGGGAGACCTACAATGAGCAGTTCTTC.

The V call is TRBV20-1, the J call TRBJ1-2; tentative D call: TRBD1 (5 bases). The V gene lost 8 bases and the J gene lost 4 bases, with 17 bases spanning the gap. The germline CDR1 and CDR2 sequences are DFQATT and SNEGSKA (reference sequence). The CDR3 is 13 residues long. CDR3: CSPSDRTSYGYTF. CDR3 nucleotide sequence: TGCAGTCCCAGTGACAGAACCAGCTATGGCTACACCTTC.

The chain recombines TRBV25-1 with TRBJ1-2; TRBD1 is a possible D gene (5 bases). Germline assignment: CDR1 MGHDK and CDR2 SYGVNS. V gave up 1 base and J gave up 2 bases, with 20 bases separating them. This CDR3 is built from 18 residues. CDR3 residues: CASSESYRQGVWNYGYTF. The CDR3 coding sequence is TGTGCCAGCAGTGAATCTTATCGGCAGGGCGTTTGGAACTATGGCTACACCTTC.

For the CDR3, the DNA is TGCAGTGCCGTGTATGGCTACACCTTC. Residues: CSAVYGYTF. The chain carries TRBV20-1 and TRBJ1-2; D ambiguous. The V gene lost 6 bases and the J gene lost 5 bases, with 4 bases spanning the gap. Germline V gene data show CDR1 as DFQATT and CDR2 as SNEGSKA (reference sequence). This CDR3 has 9 amino acids.

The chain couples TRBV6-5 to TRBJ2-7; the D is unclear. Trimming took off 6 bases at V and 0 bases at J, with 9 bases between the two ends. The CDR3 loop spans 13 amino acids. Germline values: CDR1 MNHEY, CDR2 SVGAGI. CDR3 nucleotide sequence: TGTGCCAGCAGGGAGCCGGGCTCCTACGAGCAGTACTTC. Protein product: CASREPGSYEQYF.

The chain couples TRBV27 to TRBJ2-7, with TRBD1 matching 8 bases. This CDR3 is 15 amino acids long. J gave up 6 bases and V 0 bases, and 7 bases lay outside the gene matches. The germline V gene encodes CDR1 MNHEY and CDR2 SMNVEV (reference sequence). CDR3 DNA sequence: TGTGCCAGCAGTTTATCGCGCAGGGGGCAGGGCGAGCAGTACTTC. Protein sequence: CASSLSRRGQGEQYF.

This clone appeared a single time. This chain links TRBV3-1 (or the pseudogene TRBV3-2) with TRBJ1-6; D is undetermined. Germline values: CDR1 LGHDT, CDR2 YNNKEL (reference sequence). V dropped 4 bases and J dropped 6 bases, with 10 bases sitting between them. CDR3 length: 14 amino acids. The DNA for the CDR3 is TGTGCCAGCAGCCCCCGGGTCCCTAATTCACCCCTCCACTTT. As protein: CASSPRVPNSPLHF.

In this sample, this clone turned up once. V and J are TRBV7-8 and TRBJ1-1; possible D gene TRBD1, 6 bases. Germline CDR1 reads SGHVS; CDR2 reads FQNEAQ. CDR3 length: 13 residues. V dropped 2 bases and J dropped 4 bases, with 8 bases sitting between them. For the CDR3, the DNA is TGTGCCAGCAGCTTAAAAGGGGGCACTGAAGCTTTCTTT. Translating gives CASSLKGGTEAFF.

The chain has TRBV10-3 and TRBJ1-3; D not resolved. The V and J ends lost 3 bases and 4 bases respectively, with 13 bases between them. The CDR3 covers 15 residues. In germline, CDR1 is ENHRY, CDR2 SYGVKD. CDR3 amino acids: CAISEEYIRGNTIYF. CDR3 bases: TGTGCCATCAGTGAAGAGTATATTCGGGGAAACACCATATATTTT.

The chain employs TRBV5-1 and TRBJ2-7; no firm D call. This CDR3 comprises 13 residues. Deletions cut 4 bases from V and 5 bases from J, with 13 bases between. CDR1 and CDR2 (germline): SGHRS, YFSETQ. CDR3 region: CASSQYNNNEQYF. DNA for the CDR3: TGCGCCAGCAGCCAATACAATAACAACGAGCAGTACTTC.

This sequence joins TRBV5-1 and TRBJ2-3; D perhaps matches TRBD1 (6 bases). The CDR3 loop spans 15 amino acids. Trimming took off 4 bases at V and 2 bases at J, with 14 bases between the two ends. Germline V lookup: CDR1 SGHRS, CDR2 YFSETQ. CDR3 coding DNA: TGCGCCAGCAGCATGGGGGCTAATCCCACAGATACGCAGTATTTT. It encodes CASSMGANPTDTQYF. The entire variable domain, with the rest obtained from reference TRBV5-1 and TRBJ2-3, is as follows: KAGVTQTPRYLIKTRGQQVTLSCSPISGHRSVSWYQQTPGQGLQFLFEYFSETQRNKGNFPGRFSGRQFSNSRSEMNVSTLELGDSALYLCASSMGANPTDTQYFGPGTRLTVL.

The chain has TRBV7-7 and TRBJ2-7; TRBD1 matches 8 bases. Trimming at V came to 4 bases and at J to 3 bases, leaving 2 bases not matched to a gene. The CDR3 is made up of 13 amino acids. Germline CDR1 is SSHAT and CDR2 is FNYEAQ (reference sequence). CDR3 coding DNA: TGTGCCAGCAGCTCCGACAGGGGCTACGAGCAGTACTTC. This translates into CASSSDRGYEQYF.

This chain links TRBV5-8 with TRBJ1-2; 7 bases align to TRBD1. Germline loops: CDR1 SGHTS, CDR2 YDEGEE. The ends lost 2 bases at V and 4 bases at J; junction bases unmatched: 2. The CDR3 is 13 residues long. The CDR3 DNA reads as TGTGCCAGCAGCTTAGGACAGGTCTATGGCTACACCTTC. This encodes CASSLGQVYGYTF.

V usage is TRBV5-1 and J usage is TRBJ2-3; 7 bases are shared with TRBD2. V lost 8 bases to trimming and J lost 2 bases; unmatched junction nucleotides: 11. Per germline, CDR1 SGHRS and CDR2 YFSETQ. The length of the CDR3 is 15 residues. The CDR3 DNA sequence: TGCGCCAGTAACGACCTAGCGGAGATCACAGATACGCAGTATTTT. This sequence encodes CASNDLAEITDTQYF.

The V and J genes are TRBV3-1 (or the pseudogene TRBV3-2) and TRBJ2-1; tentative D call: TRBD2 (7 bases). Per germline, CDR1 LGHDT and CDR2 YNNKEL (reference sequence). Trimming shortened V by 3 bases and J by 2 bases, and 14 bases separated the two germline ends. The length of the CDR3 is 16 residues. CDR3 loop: CASSQRGGGPYNEQFF. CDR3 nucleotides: TGTGCCAGCAGCCAGCGCGGCGGGGGCCCCTACAATGAGCAGTTCTTC.